The 18 T cell receptor beta chains below all came from one sample that was sequenced in a study of blood T cell repertoires in COVID-19. The protocol was immunoSEQ multiplex PCR, while the TCRdb copy is restricted to in-frame clones and leaves out a portion. The sample lists about 92,000 clones, 60% to 85% occurring once. Material for sequencing was peripheral blood. The receptors derive from a middle-aged man who had recovered from COVID-19.

J is TRBJ2-5 and V is TRBV5-1; 10 bases fit TRBD2. CDR3 length equals 17 residues. Germline values: CDR1 SGHRS, CDR2 YFSETQ. V was clipped by 4 bases and J by 2 bases; unmatched bases: 11. CDR3 in amino acids: CASSPRLAGWSQETQYF. In nucleotides, the CDR3 is TGCGCCAGCAGCCCACGACTAGCGGGCTGGTCTCAAGAGACCCAGTACTTC.

This clone occurred a few times. J is TRBJ1-2 and V is TRBV19; 7 bases match TRBD1. Per germline, CDR1 LNHDA and CDR2 SQIVND (reference sequence). After removal of 5 bases from V and 4 bases from J, the junction contained 4 bases not matched to a gene. This CDR3 comprises 13 residues. Here the CDR3 reads CASSLDRPYGYTF. The CDR3 nucleotides read TGTGCCAGTAGTTTGGACAGGCCCTATGGCTACACCTTC.

This clone qualifies as medium-sized. V usage is TRBV19 and J usage is TRBJ2-2; D is unresolved. Trimming removed 1 base from V and 1 base from J, with 13 bases in between. This CDR3 contains 17 residues. CDR1 is LNHDA, CDR2 SQIVND, per germline (reference sequence). CDR3 loop: CASSIAVRVGNTGELFF. CDR3 in DNA: TGTGCCAGTAGTATAGCCGTTCGGGTAGGGAACACCGGGGAGCTGTTTTTT.

This clone occurred once. The gene calls are TRBV9 and TRBJ2-3, with D possibly matching TRBD2 (5 bases). The germline V gene has CDR1 SGDLS and CDR2 YYNGEE. V was trimmed by 3 bases and J by 0 bases, leaving 14 bases between them. The CDR3 spans 16 residues. The CDR3 reads CASSALNSVSTDTQYF. CDR3 nucleotide sequence: TGTGCCAGCAGCGCCTTGAATAGCGTAAGCACAGATACGCAGTATTTT.

The chain has TRBV6-5 and TRBJ2-2; maybe TRBD1 (5 bases). Per germline, CDR1 MNHEY and CDR2 SVGAGI. V was cut by 6 bases and J by 3 bases, with 11 bases left in between. This CDR3 is 14 amino acids long. The CDR3 region is CASSASRDTGELFF. The CDR3 nucleotides are TGTGCCAGCAGCGCCAGCAGGGACACCGGGGAGCTGTTTTTT.

To note about this clone: A read error is possible here, since a much larger clone lies one base away. The chain's CDR3 is CASSDSYSNQPQHF. The CDR3 DNA reads as TGTGCCAGCAGCGACAGTTATAGCAATCAGCCCCAGCATTTT. The rearrangement joins TRBV28 to TRBJ1-5; tentative D call: TRBD1 (5 bases). CDR3 size: 14 residues. The V end was cut by 6 bases, the J end by 0 bases, with 9 bases between. The V gene's germline CDR1 is MDHEN and CDR2 SYDVKM.

The CDR3 region is CASSHGEGNSPLHF. CDR3 bases: TGTGCCAGCAGCCACGGGGAGGGCAATTCACCCCTCCACTTT. The chain uses TRBV3-1 (or the pseudogene TRBV3-2) and TRBJ1-6; the D is unclear. This CDR3 spans 14 amino acids. Germline CDR1 is LGHDT and CDR2 is YNNKEL (reference sequence). V lost 3 bases and J lost 7, with 10 bases in between.

The chain employs TRBV10-3 and TRBJ2-5; D unresolved. Germline CDR1 is ENHRY and CDR2 is SYGVKD. This CDR3 has 16 residues. Trimming shortened V by 5 bases and J by 5 bases, and 21 bases separated the two germline ends. The CDR3 DNA reads as TGTGCCATCAGTCGAGGAGACGCAGCCTTTGGGGAGACCCAGTACTTC. Translating gives CAISRGDAAFGETQYF.

The gene calls are TRBV2 and TRBJ2-2; D perhaps matches TRBD1 (6 bases). CDR1 SNHLY and CDR2 FYNNEI come from the germline V gene. The CDR3 has 16 amino acids. V lost 6 bases to trimming and J lost 1 base, with 15 bases between them. DNA for the CDR3: TGTGCCAGCAGCCGGACAGCTGTTAGGAACACCGGGGAGCTGTTTTTT. It codes for CASSRTAVRNTGELFF.

The rearrangement uses TRBV19 and TRBJ1-5; D is unresolved. CDR3 length equals 14 residues. CDR1 and CDR2 from the germline V gene are LNHDA and SQIVND (reference sequence). Trimming left V 6 bases short and J 4 bases short, with 13 bases between. The CDR3 coding sequence is TGTGCCAGTAGCCCTATAGGGAGGAATCAGCCCCAGCATTTT. It encodes CASSPIGRNQPQHF.

The rearrangement uses TRBV28 and TRBJ1-2, with D possibly TRBD1 on 6 matching bases. Trimming cost V 2 bases and J 5 bases, with 12 bases left between them. The CDR3 spans 14 residues. Germline CDR1 and CDR2: MDHEN and SYDVKM. CDR3 DNA: TGTGCCAGCAGTTTAAGGGGGACCCTATATGGCTACACCTTC. Its protein product is CASSLRGTLYGYTF.

V and J are TRBV5-1 and TRBJ2-5; TRBD1 matches 7 bases. The CDR3 loop spans 15 amino acids. Trimming took 4 bases from V and 2 from J; bases not matched to a gene: 8. Germline V gene data show CDR1 as SGHRS and CDR2 as YFSETQ. The CDR3 nucleotides read TGCGCCAGCAGCGAATCGGGCAGGGGGCAAGAGACCCAGTACTTC. Protein: CASSESGRGQETQYF.

V and J are TRBV19 and TRBJ2-2; D gene uncertain. The CDR3 has 13 residues. Germline V gene lookup returns CDR1 LNHDA and CDR2 SQIVND (reference sequence). Trimming took 0 bases from V and 5 from J, leaving 4 bases between them. CDR3 sequence: CASSIDLTGELFF. In nucleotides, the CDR3 is TGTGCCAGTAGTATAGACCTTACCGGGGAGCTGTTTTTT.

This chain uses TRBV15 with TRBJ2-3; 9 bases line up with TRBD2. Trimming took 4 bases from V and 3 from J; bases not matched to a gene: 2. CDR1 is LNHNV and CDR2 is YYDKDF in the germline V gene (reference sequence). This CDR3 spans 14 amino acids. Here the CDR3 reads CATSISGRTDTQYF. The CDR3 nucleotides read TGTGCCACCAGCATTAGCGGGAGAACAGATACGCAGTATTTT.

This chain uses TRBV7-8 with TRBJ2-7; TRBD1 agrees at 7 bases. J was trimmed by 3 bases and V by 6 bases; bases with no gene match: 5. Germline values: CDR1 SGHVS, CDR2 FQNEAQ. The CDR3 loop spans 13 amino acids. The CDR3 nucleotides read TGTGCCAGCAGACGAGACAGGGACTACGAGCAGTACTTC. This gives the protein CASRRDRDYEQYF.

The CDR3 region is CASSSDRVIGYTF. In nucleotides, the CDR3 is TGTGCCAGCAGTTCGGACAGGGTGATAGGCTACACCTTC. The chain couples TRBV6-2 or TRBV6-3 to TRBJ1-2; 8 nucleotides match TRBD1. The CDR3 has 13 residues. CDR1 is MNHEY and CDR2 is SVGEGT in the germline V gene. Trimming cost V 4 bases and J 8 bases; bases outside gene matches: 6.

The chain employs TRBV7-8 and TRBJ2-1; TRBD2 agrees at 13 bases. Germline V gene lookup returns CDR1 SGHVS and CDR2 FQNEAQ. The ends lost 6 bases at V and 3 bases at J; junction bases unmatched: 5. This CDR3 has 16 amino acids. The CDR3 DNA reads TGTGCCAGCAGGTACAGGACTAGCGGGGGCTACAATGAGCAGTTCTTC. Protein product: CASRYRTSGGYNEQFF.

V usage is TRBV18 and J usage is TRBJ1-2, with a tentative D call TRBD1 (6 bases). From germline, CDR1 is KGHSH and CDR2 LQKENI. V gave up 3 bases and J gave up 7 bases, with 18 bases separating them. This CDR3 contains 15 residues. Written as DNA, the CDR3 is TGTGCCAGCTCACCGACGGCCGGGGAAGGGGGTGGCTACACCTTC. Its translation: CASSPTAGEGGGYTF.